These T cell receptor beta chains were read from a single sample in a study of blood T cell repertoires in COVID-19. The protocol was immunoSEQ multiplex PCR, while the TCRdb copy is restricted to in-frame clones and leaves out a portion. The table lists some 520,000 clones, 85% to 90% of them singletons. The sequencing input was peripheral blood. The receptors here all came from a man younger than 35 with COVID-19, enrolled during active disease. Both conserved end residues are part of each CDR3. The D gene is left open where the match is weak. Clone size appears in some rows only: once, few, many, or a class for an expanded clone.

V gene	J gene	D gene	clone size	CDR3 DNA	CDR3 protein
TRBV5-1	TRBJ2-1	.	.	TGCGCCAGCAGCTTGCCAACAGGGTACAATGAGCAGTTCTTC	CASSLPTGYNEQFF
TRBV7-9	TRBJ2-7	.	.	TGTGCCAGCAGCACATCCGGGAGTTACGAGCAGTACTTC	CASSTSGSYEQYF
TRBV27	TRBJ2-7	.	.	TGTGCCAGCAGTTTATTTGGGGCCTCCTACGAGCAGTACTTC	CASSLFGASYEQYF
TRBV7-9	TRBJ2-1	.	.	TGTGCCAGCAGCTTAGAGTTTCCTGGACCGGGAGACAATGAGCAGTTCTTC	CASSLEFPGPGDNEQFF
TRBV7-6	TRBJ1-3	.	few	TGTGCCAGCAGCCCCAACGGACAGCTAATCGGAAACACCATATATTTT	CASSPNGQLIGNTIYF
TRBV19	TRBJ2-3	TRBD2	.	TGTGCCACCGCGATAGCGGGGAGTCCAGATACGCAGTATTTT	CATAIAGSPDTQYF
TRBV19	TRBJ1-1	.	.	TGTGCCAGTAGTTACCAGGGGTATGAAGCTTTCTTT	CASSYQGYEAFF
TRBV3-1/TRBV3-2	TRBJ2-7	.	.	TGTGCCAGCAGCCAACAGGGGTACGAGCAGTACTTC	CASSQQGYEQYF
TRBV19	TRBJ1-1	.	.	TGTGCCAGTAGTATAGGGCGTTCAGGGAGGACTGAAGCTTTCTTT	CASSIGRSGRTEAFF
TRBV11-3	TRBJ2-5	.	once	TGTGCCAGCAGCTTATCCAGGGTTGGTAAGAGGACCCAGTACTTC	CASSLSRVGKRTQYF
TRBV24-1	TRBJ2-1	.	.	TGTGCCACCAGTGATTTCCCTAGCCCGAGCTCCTACAATGAGCAGTTCTTC	CATSDFPSPSSYNEQFF
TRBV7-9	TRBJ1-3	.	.	TGTGCCAGCAGCACCGACACCGACTCTGGAAACACCATATATTTT	CASSTDTDSGNTIYF
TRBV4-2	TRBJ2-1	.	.	TGTGCCAGCAGCCAAGACATCCGCGGTGAGCAGTTCTTC	CASSQDIRGEQFF
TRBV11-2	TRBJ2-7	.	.	TGTGCCAGCAGCCTAACCTTCTCCTACGAGCAGTACTTC	CASSLTFSYEQYF
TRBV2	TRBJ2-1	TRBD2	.	TGTGCCAGCAGTGATTTGCTAGCGGGAGGCAATGAGCAGTTCTTC	CASSDLLAGGNEQFF
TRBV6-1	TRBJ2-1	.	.	TGTGCCAGCAGTGAAGGGAGTCAGGGCGGCAATGAGCAGTTCTTC	CASSEGSQGGNEQFF
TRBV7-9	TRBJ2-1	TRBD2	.	TGTGCCAGCAGCTCCCTAGCGGGGCTCAATGAGCAGTTCTTC	CASSSLAGLNEQFF
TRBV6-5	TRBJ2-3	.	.	TGTGCCAGCAGTTGGCTAGTCGGAGGGGCAGATACGCAGTATTTT	CASSWLVGGADTQYF
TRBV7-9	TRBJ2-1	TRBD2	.	TGTGCCAGCAGCCCCGTAGCGGGAGGGTTAGTTAATGAGCAGTTCTTC	CASSPVAGGLVNEQFF
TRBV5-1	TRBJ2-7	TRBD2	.	TGCGCCAGCAGCCCGCGGACTAGCGGGAATTACGAGCAGTACTTC	CASSPRTSGNYEQYF
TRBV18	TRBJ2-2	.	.	TGTGCCAGCTCACCGGGACAAGGGACCGGGGAGCTGTTTTTT	CASSPGQGTGELFF
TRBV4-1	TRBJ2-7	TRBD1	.	TGCGCCAGCAGCGACAGGGTGGCCCACGAGCAGTACTTC	CASSDRVAHEQYF
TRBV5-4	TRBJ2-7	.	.	TGTGCCAGCAGCTTGGATAGTCGGGAGTACGAGCAGTACTTC	CASSLDSREYEQYF
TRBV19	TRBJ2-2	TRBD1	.	TGTGCCAGTAGTTGGGACAGCTCAAACACCGGGGAGCTGTTTTTT	CASSWDSSNTGELFF
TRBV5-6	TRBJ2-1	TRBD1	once	TGTGCCAGCAGCTTGGTGTCAGGGGGACCTGAGCAGTTCTTC	CASSLVSGGPEQFF
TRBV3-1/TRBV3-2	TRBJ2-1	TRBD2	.	TGTGCCAGCAGCCAGGCTAGCGGCTTTGAGCAGTTCTTC	CASSQASGFEQFF
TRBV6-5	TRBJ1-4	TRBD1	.	TGTGCCAGCAGTCGTGACAGGGTTGATGAAAAACTGTTTTTT	CASSRDRVDEKLFF
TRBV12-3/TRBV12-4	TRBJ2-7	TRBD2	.	TGTGCCAGCAGTCCGCGGGAGCGCTACGAGCAGTACTTC	CASSPRERYEQYF
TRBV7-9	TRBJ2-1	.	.	TGTGCCAGCAGCCAGACGGGTTACAATGAGCAGTTCTTC	CASSQTGYNEQFF
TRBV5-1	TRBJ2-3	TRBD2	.	TGCGCCAGCAGCTTGGTGACTAGCGGCACAGATACGCAGTATTTT	CASSLVTSGTDTQYF
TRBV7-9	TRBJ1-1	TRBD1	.	TGTGCCAGCAGCTTAGCCGGACAGGGGGCAAAAGCTTTCTTT	CASSLAGQGAKAFF
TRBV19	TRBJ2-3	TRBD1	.	TGTGCCAGTAGTATAGCCCAGGGGGTACTTCCAGATACGCAGTATTTT	CASSIAQGVLPDTQYF
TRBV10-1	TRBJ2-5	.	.	TGCGCCAGCGCACCCGGACAGTCAGCCCGGGAGACCCAGTACTTC	CASAPGQSARETQYF
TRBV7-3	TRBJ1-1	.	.	TGTGCCAGCAGCTTATTCGGGATCCCACCAAATGAAGCTTTCTTT	CASSLFGIPPNEAFF
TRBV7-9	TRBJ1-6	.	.	TGTGCCAGCAGCCTCGGGACTGTCCATAATTCACCCCTCCACTTT	CASSLGTVHNSPLHF
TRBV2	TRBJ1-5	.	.	TGTGCCAGCAGAGCACGGGGGGGGACTGGTCAGCCCCAGCATTTT	CASRARGGTGQPQHF
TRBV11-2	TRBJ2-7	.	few	TGTGCCAGCAGCCAGGCCGTTTTAGGGGGAGAGGACTACGAGCAGTACTTC	CASSQAVLGGEDYEQYF
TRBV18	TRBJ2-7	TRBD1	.	TGTGCCAGCTCACGGGACAGTCGTTTCTCCTACGAGCAGTACTTC	CASSRDSRFSYEQYF
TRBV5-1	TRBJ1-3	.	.	TGCGCCAGCAGCTCCTACAGCGGGTCCCTCTCTGGAAACACCATATATTTT	CASSSYSGSLSGNTIYF
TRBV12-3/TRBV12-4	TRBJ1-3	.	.	TGTGCCAGCAGTTTCACAGCTGGAAACACCATATATTTT	CASSFTAGNTIYF
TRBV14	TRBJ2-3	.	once	TGTGCCAGCAGCCAAACGCTAGTAACGCAGTATTTT	CASSQTLVTQYF
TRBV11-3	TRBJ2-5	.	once	TGTGCCAGCAGCTTAAGTCAGAAAGAGACCCAGTACTTC	CASSLSQKETQYF
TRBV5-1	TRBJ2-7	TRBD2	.	TGCGCCAGCAGCTTGACTAGCGGGAGGGTTGGAGAGCAGTACTTC	CASSLTSGRVGEQYF
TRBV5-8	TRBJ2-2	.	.	TGTGCCAGCAGCTTGAGTGCGGCACACACCGGGGAGCTGTTTTTT	CASSLSAAHTGELFF
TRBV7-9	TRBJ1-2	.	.	TGTGCCAGCAGCTTAGGGGCTTTTGGCTACACCTTC	CASSLGAFGYTF
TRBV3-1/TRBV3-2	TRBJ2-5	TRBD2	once	TGTGCCAGCAGCCAAGAGGGACTATATCGTCGGACCCAGTACTTC	CASSQEGLYRRTQYF
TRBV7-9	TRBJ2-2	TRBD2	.	TGTGCCAGCAGCTTAATTACTAGCGGGAGGGACGCGAACACCGGGGAGCTGTTTTTT	CASSLITSGRDANTGELFF